These T cell receptor beta chains were read from a single sample in a study of T cell responses to AZD1222 COVID-19 vaccine. Some clones are missing from TCRdb's copy, which holds only in-frame ones; the method was immunoSEQ multiplex PCR. The repertoire includes about 92,000 clones, 89% of them detected once, and more than 1.5% sits in the top ten. The source was peripheral blood, collected on day 0 of AZD1222 vaccination. The receptors derive from an adult in good health. CDR3s include the opening cysteine and the closing phenylalanine or tryptophan. The D gene is left open where the match is weak. Size is stated for part of the rows, as once, few or many counts, or as a class when the clone is expanded.

TRBV18,NA,NA,CASSPRSGGNQPQHF
TRBV5-5,NA,NA,CASSLGYAGAEAFF
TRBV4-2,NA,NA,CASSHGRVSYEQYF
TRBV6-4,NA,TRBD2,CASSITSGGSTDTQYF
TRBV18,few,NA,CASSPGPASYTF
TRBV24-1,NA,NA,CATSGGGTTEAFF
TRBV2,NA,NA,CASSVRPPVIQYF
TRBV7-2,NA,NA,CASSLQWGPPHNEQFF
TRBV6-5,few,NA,CATSREGGEQYF
TRBV6-6,NA,NA,CASSYSEGYEQYF
TRBV7-9,NA,TRBD1,CASSLRQGVDTQYF
TRBV28,NA,NA,CASSFGRGPDTQYF
TRBV5-6,NA,NA,CASSLGGQQPQHF
TRBV6-5,NA,NA,CASSRGPESNQPQHF
TRBV13,NA,NA,CASSLNEGYSYEQYF
TRBV6-1,NA,TRBD1,CASSARGQGRSHEQYF
TRBV5-4,NA,TRBD1,CASSLRTGAISYEQYF
TRBV21-1,once,NA,CASSDTGVWRRVTDTQYF
TRBV11-2,NA,TRBD1,CASSLGQGRREQFF
TRBV7-2,NA,NA,CASSAQGGGLETQYF
TRBV7-2,NA,TRBD1,CASTRQGASGYGYTF
TRBV5-1,NA,TRBD1,CASSPTGARSYTF
TRBV7-6,NA,TRBD1,CASSLRQGTEAFF
TRBV5-1,NA,NA,CASSIRTQDLGGYTF
TRBV18,NA,NA,CASSPGVGLNTEAFF
TRBV4-1,few,TRBD2,CASSQGWTGGADTQYF
TRBV10-3,NA,NA,CAISEAFQETQYF
TRBV5-4,NA,NA,CASSLQDIYGYTF
TRBV4-2,NA,NA,CASSQGTASLEEPQHF
TRBV6-1,NA,NA,CASSADRAANTGELFF
TRBV5-1,NA,NA,CASSLRGTRRARETQYF
TRBV6-5,few,TRBD1,CASSFGTALNEKLFF
TRBV4-3,once,TRBD1,CASTPGTGSGNTIYF
TRBV30,NA,NA,CAWSVGGGGNQPQHF
TRBV20-1,NA,NA,CSANRDVEAFF
TRBV7-8,NA,NA,CASSLVPMEGGYTF
TRBV11-2,NA,NA,CASSYNLGVIQNTEAFF